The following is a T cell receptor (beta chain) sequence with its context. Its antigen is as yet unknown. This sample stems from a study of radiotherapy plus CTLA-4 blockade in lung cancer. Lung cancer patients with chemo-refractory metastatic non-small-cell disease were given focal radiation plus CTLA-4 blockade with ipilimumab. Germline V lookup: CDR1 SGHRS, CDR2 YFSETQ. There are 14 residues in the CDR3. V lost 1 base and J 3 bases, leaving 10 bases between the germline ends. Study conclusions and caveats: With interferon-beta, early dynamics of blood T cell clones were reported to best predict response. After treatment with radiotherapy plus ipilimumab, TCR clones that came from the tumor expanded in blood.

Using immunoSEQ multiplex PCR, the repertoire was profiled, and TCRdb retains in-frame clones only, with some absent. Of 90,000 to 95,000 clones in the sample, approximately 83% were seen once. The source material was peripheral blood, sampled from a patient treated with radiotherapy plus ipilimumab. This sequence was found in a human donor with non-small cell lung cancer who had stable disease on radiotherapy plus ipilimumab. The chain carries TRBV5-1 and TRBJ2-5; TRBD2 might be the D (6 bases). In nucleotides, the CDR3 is TGCGCCAGCAGCTTGTTTGGAGGGAAAGAGACCCAGTACTTC. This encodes CASSLFGGKETQYF.